This section outlines one T cell receptor (beta chain) sequence together with its context. Its antigen is not known. Some clones are missing from TCRdb's copy, which holds only in-frame ones; the method was immunoSEQ multiplex PCR. This sample has some 80,000 clones, with around 76% found just once. The length of the CDR3 is 13 residues. Germline CDR1 and CDR2: MNHEY and SVGAGI. Between the trimmed V and J ends, which lost 0 bases and 6 bases, there was a span of 6 bases. The data belong to a study of radiotherapy plus CTLA-4 blockade in lung cancer. Regarding the study as a whole: Reported findings show early blood T cell clone dynamics, with interferon-beta, best predicted response. Some TCR clones had been derived from tumors. These clones expanded in peripheral blood after radiotherapy plus ipilimumab.

Chemo-refractory metastatic non-small-cell lung cancer patients were treated with focal radiation plus CTLA-4 blockade with ipilimumab. The source of this sequence is a human donor with non-small cell lung cancer whose response to radiotherapy plus ipilimumab could not be evaluated. Some clones in this sample may be carry-over from other donors' samples. Material: peripheral blood, obtained from a patient treated with radiotherapy plus ipilimumab. The J gene is TRBJ2-1, the V gene TRBV6-5; D perhaps matches TRBD2 (5 bases). The CDR3: CASSYSGVNEQFF. In nucleotides, the CDR3 is TGTGCCAGCAGTTACTCCGGGGTCAATGAGCAGTTCTTC.